The rows below give T cell receptor beta chains drawn from one sample of a study of blood T cell repertoires in COVID-19. Some clones are missing from TCRdb's copy, which holds only in-frame ones; the method was immunoSEQ multiplex PCR. The sample includes about 160,000 clones, roughly four fifths seen only once; the top ten take about 20%. The sequencing input was peripheral blood. These receptors were collected from a woman older than 75 with acute or convalescent COVID-19. Each CDR3 is given with its conserved first and last residue. D genes are given only for firm matches. Size values are once, few and many counts, or a class for expanded clones, and some rows have none.

v_call: TRBV12-5
j_call: TRBJ2-3
clone_size: -
d_call: TRBD2
cdr3_length: 16
cdr3_aa: CASGLVRAGTPDTQYF
cdr3_nt: TGTGCTAGTGGTTTGGTACGAGCGGGGACCCCAGATACGCAGTATTTT

v_call: TRBV5-1
j_call: TRBJ1-5
clone_size: -
d_call: TRBD1
cdr3_length: 14
cdr3_aa: CASSWGQGNQPQHF
cdr3_nt: TGCGCCAGCAGCTGGGGACAGGGAAATCAGCCCCAGCATTTT

v_call: TRBV7-9
j_call: TRBJ2-7
clone_size: -
d_call: TRBD1
cdr3_length: 14
cdr3_aa: CASSAAERGHEQYF
cdr3_nt: TGTGCCAGCAGCGCCGCGGAAAGGGGGCACGAGCAGTACTTC

v_call: TRBV18
j_call: TRBJ2-1
clone_size: -
d_call: TRBD2
cdr3_length: 16
cdr3_aa: CASSRPGLAGVDEQFF
cdr3_nt: TGTGCCAGCTCACGACCGGGACTAGCGGGAGTCGATGAGCAGTTCTTC

v_call: TRBV6-5
j_call: TRBJ1-1
clone_size: few
d_call: TRBD1
cdr3_length: 14
cdr3_aa: CASGRTGSLPEAFF
cdr3_nt: TGTGCCAGCGGCCGGACAGGGAGTCTCCCTGAAGCTTTCTTT

v_call: TRBV2
j_call: TRBJ2-7
clone_size: -
d_call: TRBD1
cdr3_length: 12
cdr3_aa: CASSADRVEQYF
cdr3_nt: TGTGCCAGCAGCGCGGACAGGGTCGAGCAGTACTTC

v_call: TRBV12-3/TRBV12-4
j_call: TRBJ1-2
clone_size: -
d_call: -
cdr3_length: 13
cdr3_aa: CASSPLRTGMYTF
cdr3_nt: TGTGCCAGCAGTCCCTTACGTACAGGGATGTACACCTTC

v_call: TRBV20-1
j_call: TRBJ1-4
clone_size: -
d_call: -
cdr3_length: 11
cdr3_aa: CSAYLNEKLFF
cdr3_nt: TGCAGTGCGTATTTAAATGAAAAACTGTTTTTT

v_call: TRBV4-3
j_call: TRBJ2-1
clone_size: -
d_call: -
cdr3_length: 14
cdr3_aa: CASSQTVWEDEQFF
cdr3_nt: TGCGCCAGCAGCCAAACGGTTTGGGAGGATGAGCAGTTCTTC

v_call: TRBV5-1
j_call: TRBJ1-1
clone_size: -
d_call: TRBD1
cdr3_length: 16
cdr3_aa: CASSPRGRGLNTEAFF
cdr3_nt: TGCGCCAGCAGCCCCAGGGGGCGAGGATTGAACACTGAAGCTTTCTTT

v_call: TRBV19
j_call: TRBJ2-1
clone_size: -
d_call: -
cdr3_length: 15
cdr3_aa: CASSIAGLGVNEQFF
cdr3_nt: TGTGCCAGTAGTATTGCGGGACTTGGGGTGAATGAGCAGTTCTTC

v_call: TRBV6-6
j_call: TRBJ2-4
clone_size: -
d_call: TRBD2
cdr3_length: 14
cdr3_aa: CASSRTSGKNIQYF
cdr3_nt: TGTGCCAGCAGCCGGACTAGCGGAAAAAACATTCAGTACTTC

v_call: TRBV7-9
j_call: TRBJ2-1
clone_size: -
d_call: -
cdr3_length: 12
cdr3_aa: CASSSDWDEQFF
cdr3_nt: TGTGCCAGCAGCTCCGACTGGGATGAGCAGTTCTTC

v_call: TRBV6-6
j_call: TRBJ1-5
clone_size: -
d_call: -
cdr3_length: 14
cdr3_aa: CASTGGVSNQPQHF
cdr3_nt: TGTGCCAGCACCGGGGGGGTAAGCAATCAGCCCCAGCATTTT

v_call: TRBV5-1
j_call: TRBJ2-7
clone_size: -
d_call: -
cdr3_length: 14
cdr3_aa: CASSLGFELPEQYF
cdr3_nt: TGCGCCAGCAGCTTGGGGTTCGAGCTCCCCGAGCAGTACTTC

v_call: TRBV19
j_call: TRBJ1-4
clone_size: -
d_call: -
cdr3_length: 15
cdr3_aa: CASSIAAETNEKLFF
cdr3_nt: TGTGCCAGTAGTATAGCGGCGGAAACTAATGAAAAACTGTTTTTT

v_call: TRBV25-1
j_call: TRBJ2-1
clone_size: -
d_call: TRBD1
cdr3_length: 15
cdr3_aa: CASSEFTGGRNEQFF
cdr3_nt: TGTGCCAGCAGTGAATTCACAGGGGGCCGCAATGAGCAGTTCTTC

v_call: TRBV9
j_call: TRBJ1-5
clone_size: -
d_call: TRBD1
cdr3_length: 17
cdr3_aa: CASSVVIHRGFNQPQHF
cdr3_nt: TGTGCCAGCAGCGTAGTTATCCACAGGGGGTTCAATCAGCCCCAGCATTTT

v_call: TRBV29-1
j_call: TRBJ1-1
clone_size: -
d_call: TRBD1
cdr3_length: 14
cdr3_aa: CSVVDRGSNTEAFF
cdr3_nt: TGCAGCGTTGTGGACAGGGGATCGAACACTGAAGCTTTCTTT

v_call: TRBV2
j_call: TRBJ1-4
clone_size: -
d_call: TRBD1
cdr3_length: 14
cdr3_aa: CASSRQGRGEKLFF
cdr3_nt: TGTGCCAGCAGTCGACAGGGCCGTGGCGAAAAACTGTTTTTT

v_call: TRBV4-1
j_call: TRBJ2-1
clone_size: -
d_call: -
cdr3_length: 16
cdr3_aa: CASSQDAGSSYNEQFF
cdr3_nt: TGCGCCAGCAGCCAAGATGCGGGGAGCTCCTACAATGAGCAGTTCTTC

v_call: TRBV11-3
j_call: TRBJ2-3
clone_size: -
d_call: TRBD2
cdr3_length: 14
cdr3_aa: CASSKSGGGHTQYF
cdr3_nt: TGTGCCAGCAGCAAAAGCGGGGGGGGGCATACGCAGTATTTT

v_call: TRBV5-1
j_call: TRBJ2-1
clone_size: -
d_call: -
cdr3_length: 13
cdr3_aa: CASKLDPLNEQFF
cdr3_nt: TGCGCCAGCAAGCTAGACCCTCTCAATGAGCAGTTCTTC

v_call: TRBV4-2
j_call: TRBJ2-1
clone_size: -
d_call: TRBD2
cdr3_length: 16
cdr3_aa: CASSHSLAGPYNEQFF
cdr3_nt: TGTGCCAGCAGCCATTCCCTAGCGGGACCCTACAATGAGCAGTTCTTC

v_call: TRBV6-4
j_call: TRBJ1-3
clone_size: -
d_call: -
cdr3_length: 16
cdr3_aa: CATRGGATSSGNTIYF
cdr3_nt: TGTGCCACCAGAGGGGGGGCTACCAGCTCTGGAAACACCATATATTTT

v_call: TRBV11-2
j_call: TRBJ2-2
clone_size: few
d_call: TRBD2
cdr3_length: 15
cdr3_aa: CASRSGLAGTGELFF
cdr3_nt: TGTGCCAGCAGATCGGGACTAGCGGGCACCGGGGAGCTGTTTTTT

v_call: TRBV7-9
j_call: TRBJ2-1
clone_size: -
d_call: TRBD1
cdr3_length: 16
cdr3_aa: CASTAWTGTKRDEQFF
cdr3_nt: TGTGCCAGCACCGCTTGGACAGGGACCAAGAGGGATGAGCAGTTCTTC

v_call: TRBV12-3/TRBV12-4
j_call: TRBJ2-1
clone_size: -
d_call: TRBD2
cdr3_length: 12
cdr3_aa: CASTQAGGPPFF
cdr3_nt: TGTGCCAGCACGCAAGCGGGAGGGCCCCCGTTCTTC

v_call: TRBV6-4
j_call: TRBJ1-4
clone_size: -
d_call: -
cdr3_length: 19
cdr3_aa: CASSDLERDGRVTNEKLFF
cdr3_nt: TGTGCCAGCAGTGACCTCGAGCGGGACGGGAGGGTGACTAATGAAAAACTGTTTTTT

v_call: TRBV18
j_call: TRBJ2-5
clone_size: -
d_call: TRBD1
cdr3_length: 14
cdr3_aa: CASSPDKGAETQYF
cdr3_nt: TGTGCCAGCTCACCCGACAAGGGGGCGGAGACCCAGTACTTC

v_call: TRBV5-1
j_call: TRBJ1-2
clone_size: many
d_call: TRBD1
cdr3_length: 14
cdr3_aa: CASSLEGQSYGYTF
cdr3_nt: TGCGCCAGCAGCTTGGAGGGACAGTCCTATGGCTACACCTTC

v_call: TRBV27
j_call: TRBJ2-1
clone_size: -
d_call: TRBD1
cdr3_length: 14
cdr3_aa: CASSLYGTVNEQFF
cdr3_nt: TGTGCCAGCAGTTTATATGGGACAGTCAATGAGCAGTTCTTC

v_call: TRBV3-1/TRBV3-2
j_call: TRBJ2-1
clone_size: -
d_call: TRBD2
cdr3_length: 16
cdr3_aa: CASSAPGLAGSNEQFF
cdr3_nt: TGTGCCAGCAGCGCCCCGGGACTAGCGGGATCTAATGAGCAGTTCTTC

v_call: TRBV19
j_call: TRBJ1-4
clone_size: -
d_call: TRBD1
cdr3_length: 15
cdr3_aa: CASSSGTGEAAKLFF
cdr3_nt: TGTGCCAGTAGTTCCGGGACAGGGGAAGCTGCAAAACTGTTTTTT

v_call: TRBV5-1
j_call: TRBJ2-7
clone_size: -
d_call: TRBD1
cdr3_length: 17
cdr3_aa: CASSLGGTGDLSGEQYF
cdr3_nt: TGCGCCAGCAGCTTGGGAGGGACAGGAGATCTTTCTGGCGAGCAGTACTTC

v_call: TRBV6-2/TRBV6-3
j_call: TRBJ2-7
clone_size: -
d_call: -
cdr3_length: 15
cdr3_aa: CASSSWQVSYYEQYF
cdr3_nt: TGTGCCAGCAGTTCGTGGCAGGTGTCCTACTACGAGCAGTACTTC

v_call: TRBV28
j_call: TRBJ2-2
clone_size: -
d_call: TRBD1
cdr3_length: 15
cdr3_aa: CASSLPQGDTGELFF
cdr3_nt: TGTGCCAGCAGCCTCCCCCAGGGGGACACCGGGGAGCTGTTTTTT

v_call: TRBV2
j_call: TRBJ1-2
clone_size: -
d_call: -
cdr3_length: 15
cdr3_aa: CASSESPGPNYGYTF
cdr3_nt: TGTGCCAGCAGTGAATCCCCAGGGCCTAACTATGGCTACACCTTC

v_call: TRBV5-1
j_call: TRBJ1-1
clone_size: -
d_call: TRBD1
cdr3_length: 15
cdr3_aa: CASSPGQGADTEAFF
cdr3_nt: TGCGCCAGCAGCCCCGGACAGGGGGCGGACACTGAAGCTTTCTTT

v_call: TRBV5-6
j_call: TRBJ2-7
clone_size: -
d_call: -
cdr3_length: 17
cdr3_aa: CASSLSPIRDSLYEQYF
cdr3_nt: TGTGCCAGCAGCCTATCTCCTATCCGGGACTCCCTATACGAGCAGTACTTC

v_call: TRBV19
j_call: TRBJ1-5
clone_size: -
d_call: -
cdr3_length: 14
cdr3_aa: CASSGTGGNQPQHF
cdr3_nt: TGTGCCAGTAGTGGGACTGGAGGCAATCAGCCCCAGCATTTT

v_call: TRBV4-1
j_call: TRBJ2-7
clone_size: -
d_call: -
cdr3_length: 16
cdr3_aa: CASSQAPGRSSYEQYF
cdr3_nt: TGCGCCAGCAGCCAAGCCCCAGGGAGGAGCTCCTACGAGCAGTACTTC

v_call: TRBV27
j_call: TRBJ2-7
clone_size: -
d_call: TRBD1
cdr3_length: 14
cdr3_aa: CASSPLTGTYEQYF
cdr3_nt: TGTGCCAGCAGTCCCTTGACAGGGACCTACGAGCAGTACTTC

v_call: TRBV28
j_call: TRBJ2-3
clone_size: -
d_call: -
cdr3_length: 15
cdr3_aa: CASSSGEWSTDTQYF
cdr3_nt: TGTGCCAGCAGTTCAGGGGAATGGTCCACAGATACGCAGTATTTT

v_call: TRBV5-1
j_call: TRBJ2-2
clone_size: -
d_call: -
cdr3_length: 15
cdr3_aa: CASSLAGKSTGELFF
cdr3_nt: TGCGCCAGCAGCTTGGCCGGGAAGTCCACCGGGGAGCTGTTTTTT

v_call: TRBV7-2
j_call: TRBJ1-5
clone_size: -
d_call: -
cdr3_length: 15
cdr3_aa: CASSLSGKANQPQHF
cdr3_nt: TGTGCCAGCAGCTTATCCGGGAAGGCCAATCAGCCCCAGCATTTT